The 28 T cell receptor beta chains listed next were all sequenced from one sample in a study of T cell changes during pregnancy in multiple sclerosis. Assay: immunoSEQ multiplex PCR; the TCRdb copy retains only in-frame clones and omits some. There are roughly 50,000 clones in the sample; around 92% occur only once, and 0.25% lies in the top ten. Sample: CD4+ T cells from peripheral blood mononuclear cells, taken in the third trimester of pregnancy. These receptors came from a female donor with multiple sclerosis, enrolled in a pregnancy study.

The chain employs TRBV28 and TRBJ2-2; 8 bases agree with TRBD1. The CDR3 is made up of 14 amino acids. V lost 8 bases to trimming and J lost 6 bases; unmatched junction nucleotides: 8. Germline values: CDR1 MDHEN, CDR2 SYDVKM. CDR3 sequence reads: CASGPTGEAGELFF. CDR3 bases: TGTGCCAGCGGACCGACAGGGGAGGCCGGGGAGCTGTTTTTT.

The genes are TRBV28 and TRBJ1-5, with 7 bases lining up with TRBD1. In germline, CDR1 is MDHEN, CDR2 SYDVKM. This CDR3 spans 15 amino acids. The V gene end was trimmed by 5 bases and the J gene end by 4 bases; junction bases not matched to a gene: 8. For the CDR3, the DNA is TGTGCCAGCAGTCCTGCGGACAGGTTGAATCAGCCCCAGCATTTT. Residues: CASSPADRLNQPQHF. The complete variable domain, with remaining parts taken from reference TRBV28 and TRBJ1-5, reads DVKVTQSSRYLVKRTGEKVFLECVQDMDHENMFWYRQDPGLGLRLIYFSYDVKMKEKGDIPEGYSVSREKKERFSLILESASTNQTSMYLCASSPADRLNQPQHFGDGTRLSIL.

The chain employs TRBV7-6 and TRBJ1-1; D is uncertain. CDR1 and CDR2 (germline): SGHVS, FNYEAQ. The CDR3 totals 13 residues. The germline V and J ends were trimmed by 4 bases and 2 bases, with 8 bases remaining between them. CDR3 loop: CASSSRINTEAFF. CDR3 sequence (DNA): TGTGCCAGCAGCTCGAGGATTAACACTGAAGCTTTCTTT.

The chain employs TRBV25-1 and TRBJ1-1; TRBD1 matches 8 bases. Trimming removed 7 bases from V and 3 bases from J; junction bases left unmatched: 7. The germline CDR1 and CDR2 sequences are MGHDK and SYGVNS. The CDR3 is 14 amino acids. CDR3 sequence (DNA): TGTGCCAGCATGAATCCGGACAGGGACACTGAAGCTTTCTTT. It is translated as CASMNPDRDTEAFF.

The chain joins TRBV19 to TRBJ1-1; D may be TRBD1 (5 bases). The CDR3 consists of 14 residues. The ends were cut back, 7 bases at V and 5 bases at J, with 17 bases in the middle. Germline assignment: CDR1 LNHDA and CDR2 SQIVND (reference sequence). CDR3 protein: CASKIGTVDTEAFF. CDR3 DNA: TGTGCCAGTAAAATCGGGACTGTGGATACTGAAGCTTTCTTT.

The J gene is TRBJ1-3, the V gene TRBV28; D is possibly TRBD1 (6 bases). Germline CDR1 is MDHEN and CDR2 is SYDVKM. Trimming took 2 bases from V and 4 from J, leaving 12 bases between them. The CDR3 runs 15 residues. The CDR3 region is CASSLPGVVGNTIYF. The DNA for the CDR3 is TGTGCCAGCAGTTTACCAGGGGTGGTAGGAAACACCATATATTTT.

The sample holds one count of this clone. This chain links TRBV9 with TRBJ2-2, with a tentative D call TRBD2 (6 bases). CDR1 SGDLS and CDR2 YYNGEE come from the germline V gene. This CDR3 contains 14 residues. The V end was cut by 5 bases, the J end by 6 bases, with 14 bases between. The CDR3 nucleotides are TGTGCCAGCAGTCTAGCGCTAAACGCCGGGGAGCTGTTTTTT. It is translated as CASSLALNAGELFF.

The chain couples TRBV11-1 to TRBJ2-7; D may be TRBD1 (5 bases). Germline CDR1 and CDR2: SGHAT and FQDESV (reference sequence). V lost 7 bases and J 6 bases, leaving 19 bases between the germline ends. The CDR3 loop spans 14 amino acids. DNA for the CDR3: TGTGCCAGCACCCAACGTTTAGGGGTAGGCGAGCAGTACTTC. This gives the protein CASTQRLGVGEQYF.

The V call is TRBV30, the J call TRBJ2-1; 10 bases map to TRBD2. The CDR3 is made up of 16 amino acids. The junction had 10 bases not matched to a gene; V was cut back by 2 bases and J by 6 bases. Germline V CDR1 and CDR2: GTSNPN, SVGIG (reference sequence). The CDR3 here is CAWSRRAGGLGNEQFF. CDR3 coding DNA: TGTGCCTGGAGTCGCCGAGCGGGAGGGCTGGGCAATGAGCAGTTCTTC.

The chain couples TRBV9 to TRBJ2-1, with D perhaps TRBD1 (6 bases). The CDR3 sequence is 15 residues long. The V gene's germline CDR1 is SGDLS and CDR2 YYNGEE. Trimming left V 3 bases short and J 0 bases short, with 10 bases between. CDR3 nucleotide sequence: TGTGCCAGCAGCGCCCAGGGGACCTCCTACAATGAGCAGTTCTTC. It translates to CASSAQGTSYNEQFF.

The CDR3, as DNA: TGTGCCAGCAGCTTAACACAGGGGTTTACGAACACCGGGGAGCTGTTTTTT. Amino acid sequence: CASSLTQGFTNTGELFF. V and J are TRBV7-9 and TRBJ2-2; 7 bases are shared with TRBD1. CDR1 and CDR2 (germline): SEHNR, FQNEAQ (reference sequence). CDR3 length: 17 residues. Trimming took 2 bases from V and 0 from J; bases not matched to a gene: 6.

The sample holds one count of this clone. The CDR3 sequence: CASSPDRAVQPQHF. Written as DNA, the CDR3 is TGTGCCAGCTCACCTGACAGGGCTGTTCAGCCCCAGCATTTT. The genes are TRBV18 and TRBJ1-5; 7 nucleotides match TRBD1. Germline V gives CDR1 KGHSH, CDR2 LQKENI. The CDR3 runs 14 residues. The junction had 5 bases not matched to a gene; V was cut back by 3 bases and J by 6 bases.

The genes are TRBV19 and TRBJ2-5; D call uncertain. CDR1 is LNHDA and CDR2 is SQIVND in the germline V gene (reference sequence). Trimming removed 5 bases at V and 5 bases at J, with 9 bases between. The CDR3 loop spans 12 amino acids. The CDR3 spells CASSQTRETQYF. CDR3 DNA sequence: TGTGCCAGTAGTCAAACGAGGGAGACCCAGTACTTC.

The chain joins TRBV7-3 to TRBJ1-1; weak D call: TRBD1 (6 bases). This CDR3 spans 17 amino acids. Trimming shortened V by 1 base and J by 3 bases, and 18 bases separated the two germline ends. Germline V CDR1 and CDR2: SGHTA, FQGTGA. This CDR3 reads CASSLMGGGALDTEAFF. CDR3 nucleotide sequence: TGTGCCAGCAGCTTAATGGGGGGGGGCGCGTTGGACACTGAAGCTTTCTTT.

The V call is TRBV6-5, the J call TRBJ1-4, with 8 bases fitting TRBD1. The CDR3 sequence is 15 residues long. Germline loops: CDR1 MNHEY, CDR2 SVGAGI. With 5 bases clipped from V and 3 bases from J, the junction kept 5 bases outside the gene matches. CDR3 bases: TGTGCCAGCAGTGTACAGGGGGGGCCTAATGAAAAACTGTTTTTT. It is translated as CASSVQGGPNEKLFF.

This chain joins TRBV29-1 and TRBJ2-2, with D perhaps matching TRBD1 (6 bases). Trimming shortened V by 6 bases and J by 0 bases, and 11 bases separated the two germline ends. The CDR3 has 14 residues. Germline V gene sequence: CDR1 SQVTM, CDR2 ANQGSEA. CDR3 protein: CSVRGIANTGELFF. The DNA of the CDR3 is TGCAGCGTAAGGGGGATCGCGAACACCGGGGAGCTGTTTTTT.

The chain links TRBV5-6 to TRBJ2-1; D perhaps matches TRBD2 (6 bases). The CDR3 runs to 16 residues. In germline, CDR1 is SGHDT, CDR2 YYEEEE. The ends were cut back, 1 base at V and 1 base at J, with 12 bases in the middle. Written as DNA, the CDR3 is TGTGCCAGCAGCTTGAATGCGGGAAGGTCCTACAATGAGCAGTTCTTC. This encodes CASSLNAGRSYNEQFF.

This chain uses TRBV20-1 with TRBJ1-2, with D unresolved. V gave up 6 bases and J gave up 7 bases, with 12 bases separating them. CDR1 and CDR2 (germline): DFQATT, SNEGSKA (reference sequence). The CDR3 is 11 amino acids. CDR3 DNA: TGCAGTGCCACGGGTAGACGTGGCTACACCTTC. It translates to CSATGRRGYTF.

This CDR3 is CAWSVTGLAGGQFF. CDR3 DNA sequence: TGTGCCTGGAGTGTGACCGGACTAGCGGGGGGGCAGTTCTTC. The rearrangement joins TRBV30 to TRBJ2-1; 14 nucleotides line up with TRBD2. Trimming took 0 bases from V and 12 from J; bases not matched to a gene: 4. The CDR3 loop spans 14 amino acids. CDR1 GTSNPN and CDR2 SVGIG come from the germline V gene (reference sequence).

The chain recombines TRBV5-6 with TRBJ2-5, with 8 nucleotides matching TRBD1. Germline trimming cut 2 bases from V and 2 bases from J; bases unmatched to any gene: 5. The CDR3 is 15 amino acids. Germline CDR1 reads SGHDT; CDR2 reads YYEEEE. The CDR3 nucleotides read TGTGCCAGCAGCTTCGGACAGGGAACGCAAGAGACCCAGTACTTC. Translation: CASSFGQGTQETQYF.

The rearrangement links TRBV19 to TRBJ2-6, with D maybe TRBD1 (6 bases). The length of the CDR3 is 18 residues. V lost 2 bases to trimming and J lost 0 bases, with 14 bases between them. Germline V gives CDR1 LNHDA, CDR2 SQIVND (reference sequence). CDR3 coding DNA: TGTGCCAGTAGTATATCTACAGGGCTGGGCTCTGGGGCCAACGTCCTGACTTTC. This sequence encodes CASSISTGLGSGANVLTF. The full variable domain, rest sourced from reference TRBV19 and TRBJ2-6, is DGGITQSPKYLFRKEGQNVTLSCEQNLNHDAMYWYRQDPGQGLRLIYYSQIVNDFQKGDIAEGYSVSREKKESFPLTVTSAQKNPTAFYLCASSISTGLGSGANVLTFGAGSRLTVL.

The genes are TRBV7-9 and TRBJ2-1; 16 bases map to TRBD2. This CDR3 has 17 amino acids. The trim removed 5 bases at V and 9 bases at J, leaving 10 bases unmatched. Per the germline V gene, CDR1 is SEHNR and CDR2 is FQNEAQ (reference sequence). CDR3 DNA sequence: TGTGCCAGCAGCGTAACCGGGACTAGCGGGGGGGCGGTTGAGCAGTTCTTC. This sequence encodes CASSVTGTSGGAVEQFF.

This clone was found a few times. The chain is built from TRBV7-9 and TRBJ2-7; 8 bases fit TRBD1. The CDR3 totals 14 residues. CDR1 is SEHNR, CDR2 FQNEAQ, per germline (reference sequence). J gave up 11 bases and V 2 bases, and 11 bases lay outside the gene matches. The CDR3 DNA is TGTGCCAGCAGCTTAAGCTCGCAGGGGGCGGAGGAGTACTTC. This gives the protein CASSLSSQGAEEYF.

V and J are TRBV30 and TRBJ2-2; 7 bases match TRBD1. CDR1 and CDR2 from the germline V gene are GTSNPN and SVGIG (reference sequence). The CDR3 loop spans 15 amino acids. The V and J ends lost 3 bases and 5 bases, in that order; junction bases with no gene match: 9. The CDR3 region is CAWRVQGSGTGELFF. The CDR3 DNA sequence: TGTGCCTGGAGGGTACAGGGGTCAGGGACCGGGGAGCTGTTTTTT.

The chain joins TRBV4-1 to TRBJ2-5, with TRBD1 identical over 10 bases. Germline lookup yields CDR1 MGHRA and CDR2 YSYEKL. The V segment lost 5 bases and the J segment 1 base; nucleotides outside the gene matches: 4. The CDR3 totals 15 residues. The CDR3: CASSFGTGAQETQYF. The CDR3 nucleotides are TGCGCCAGCAGCTTCGGGACAGGGGCCCAAGAGACCCAGTACTTC.

This chain connects TRBV29-1 to TRBJ1-1, with D maybe TRBD1 (6 bases). Germline CDR1 reads SQVTM; CDR2 reads ANQGSEA. The CDR3 runs to 13 residues. V lost 5 bases to trimming and J lost 1 base, with 11 bases between them. The DNA for the CDR3 is TGCAGCGTTAAGACAGGAGGGAACACTGAAGCTTTCTTT. Residues: CSVKTGGNTEAFF.

The chain joins TRBV6-1 to TRBJ2-7; D not resolved. Germline V gene lookup returns CDR1 MNHNS and CDR2 SASEGT. Trimming left V 4 bases short and J 5 bases short, with 9 bases between. This CDR3 region has 12 residues. CDR3 DNA sequence: TGTGCCAGCAGTGGTTCAGTCCACGAGCAGTACTTC. It is translated as CASSGSVHEQYF.

This sequence joins TRBV30 and TRBJ2-7; tentative D call: TRBD1 (6 bases). Trimming took off 0 bases at V and 3 bases at J, with 12 bases between the two ends. The CDR3 spans 14 residues. Germline values: CDR1 GTSNPN, CDR2 SVGIG (reference sequence). The CDR3 DNA reads TGTGCCTGGAGTGTAGTTGGGGGCGGCTACGAGCAGTACTTC. This translates into CAWSVVGGGYEQYF.